This T cell receptor beta chain was sequenced during a study of CD8+CD57+ T cells in acquired aplastic anemia. Patients chosen for sequencing had shown CD8+CD57+ cell expansion by flow cytometry. This clonotype was counted a few times. Mismatch with germline at one junction end may stem from a read error. Germline-derived CDR1 and CDR2 are ENHRY and SYGVKD. This CDR3 contains 15 residues. TCR beta VDJ and CDR3 profiles were obtained from a genomic DNA template. TCRdb reprocessed the reads via MiXCR and lists one record per CDR3 protein. The sample consists of just over 450,000 distinct CDR3 sequences, around 32% of them appearing once.

The V gene is TRBV10-3, the J gene TRBJ2-7; D not certain. Sample: sorted CD4+, CD8+, or CD8+CD57+ T cells (not recorded which) from PBMCs. The receptor comes from a human donor with aplastic anemia. In DNA form, the CDR3 reads TGTGCCAGCAGTTACTCTTACGGCGACAACTACGAGCAGTACTTC. Translating gives CASSYSYGDNYEQYF.